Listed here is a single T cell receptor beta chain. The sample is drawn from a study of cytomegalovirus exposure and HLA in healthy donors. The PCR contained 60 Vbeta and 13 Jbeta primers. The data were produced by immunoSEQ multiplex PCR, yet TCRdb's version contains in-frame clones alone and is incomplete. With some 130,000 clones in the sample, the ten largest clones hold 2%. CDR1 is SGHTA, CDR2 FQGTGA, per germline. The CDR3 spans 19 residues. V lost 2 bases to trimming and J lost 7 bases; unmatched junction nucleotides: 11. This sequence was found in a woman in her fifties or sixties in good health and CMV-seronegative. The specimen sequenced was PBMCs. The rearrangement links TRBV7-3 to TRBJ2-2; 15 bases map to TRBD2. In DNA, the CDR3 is TGTGCCAGCAGCTTACGGGCGAGGACTAGCGGGGGGGCCGACGGGGAGCTGTTTTTT. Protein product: CASSLRARTSGGADGELFF.